The present T cell receptor (beta chain) was sequenced within a study of T cells in Graves' hyperthyroidism and ophthalmopathy. Germline V gene sequence: CDR1 MNHNS, CDR2 SASEGT. This CDR3 comprises 13 residues. V lost 1 base, J lost 3 bases, and 6 bases lay in between. RNA transcripts were the template for amplifying TCR beta CDR3 regions. The study used the HTBI primer set for a first-round RT-PCR of the TCR CDR3. Using its own MiXCR run on the multiplex PCR reads, TCRdb lists one record per CDR3 protein. The sample includes over 250,000 distinct CDR3 sequences, less than 30% seen only once; the top ten take 25% to 30%. On this clonotype: Its cognate antigen is unknown.

The study, taken as a whole, reports: Blood held most thyroid clonotypes expanded above 0.001 frequency.

The chain combines TRBV6-1 with TRBJ1-2; TRBD1 is a possible D gene (6 bases). This TCR was recovered from a man aged 35-49 years with Graves' hyperthyroidism that later progressed to Graves' ophthalmopathy. Sample: blood. The CDR3, as DNA: TGTGCCAGCAGTGAAGGGGGGCACTATGGCTACACCTTC. Its translation is CASSEGGHYGYTF.